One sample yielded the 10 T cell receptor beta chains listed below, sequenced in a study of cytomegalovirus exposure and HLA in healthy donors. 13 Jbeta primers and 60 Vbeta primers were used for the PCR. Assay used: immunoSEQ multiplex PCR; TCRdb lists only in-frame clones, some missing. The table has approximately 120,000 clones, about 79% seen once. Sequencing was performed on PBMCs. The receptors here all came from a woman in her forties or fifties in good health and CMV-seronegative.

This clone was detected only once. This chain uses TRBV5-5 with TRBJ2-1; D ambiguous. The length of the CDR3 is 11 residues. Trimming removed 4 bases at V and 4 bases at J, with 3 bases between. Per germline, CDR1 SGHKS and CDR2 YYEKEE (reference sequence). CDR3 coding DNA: TGTGCCAGCAGCCCATACAATGAGCAGTTCTTC. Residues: CASSPYNEQFF.

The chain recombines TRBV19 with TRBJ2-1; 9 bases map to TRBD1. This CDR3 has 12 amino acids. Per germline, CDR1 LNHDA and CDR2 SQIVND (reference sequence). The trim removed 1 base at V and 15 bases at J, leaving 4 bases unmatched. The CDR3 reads CASSIAGTGSFF. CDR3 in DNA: TGTGCCAGTAGTATAGCCGGGACAGGGTCGTTCTTC.

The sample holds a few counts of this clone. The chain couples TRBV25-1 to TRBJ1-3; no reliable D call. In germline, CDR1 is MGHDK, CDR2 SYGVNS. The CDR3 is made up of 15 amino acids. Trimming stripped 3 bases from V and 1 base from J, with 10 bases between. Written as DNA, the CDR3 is TGTGCCAGCAGTGACTCTAGACTTTCTGGAAACACCATATATTTT. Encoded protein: CASSDSRLSGNTIYF. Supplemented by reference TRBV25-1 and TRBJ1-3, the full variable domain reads EADIYQTPRYLVIGTGKKITLECSQTMGHDKMYWYQQDPGMELHLIHYSYGVNSTEKGDLSSESTVSRIRTEHFPLTLESARPSHTSQYLCASSDSRLSGNTIYFGEGSWLTVV.

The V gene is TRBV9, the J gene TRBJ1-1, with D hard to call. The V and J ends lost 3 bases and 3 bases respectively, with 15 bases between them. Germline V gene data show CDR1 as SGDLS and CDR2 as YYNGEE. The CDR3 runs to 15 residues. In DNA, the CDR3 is TGTGCCAGCAGCGCGGGAGGAAACACTGACACTGAAGCTTTCTTT. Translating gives CASSAGGNTDTEAFF. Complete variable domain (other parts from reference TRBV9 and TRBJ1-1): DSGVTQTPKHLITATGQRVTLRCSPRSGDLSVYWYQQSLDQGLQFLIQYYNGEERAKGNILERFSAQQFPDLHSELNLSSLELGDSALYFCASSAGGNTDTEAFFGQGTRLTVV.

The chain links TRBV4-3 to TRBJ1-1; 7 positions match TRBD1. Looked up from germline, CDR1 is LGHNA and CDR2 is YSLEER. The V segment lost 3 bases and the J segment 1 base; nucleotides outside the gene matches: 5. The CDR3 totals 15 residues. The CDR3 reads CASSQARTGNTEAFF. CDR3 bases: TGCGCCAGCAGCCAGGCCAGGACAGGGAACACTGAAGCTTTCTTT.

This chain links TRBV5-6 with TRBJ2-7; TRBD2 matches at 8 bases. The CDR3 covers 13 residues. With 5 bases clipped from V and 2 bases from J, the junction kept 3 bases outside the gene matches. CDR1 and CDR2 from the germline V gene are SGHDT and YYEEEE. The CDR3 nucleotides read TGTGCCAGCAGACTAGCGGCAACCTACGAGCAGTACTTC. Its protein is CASRLAATYEQYF.

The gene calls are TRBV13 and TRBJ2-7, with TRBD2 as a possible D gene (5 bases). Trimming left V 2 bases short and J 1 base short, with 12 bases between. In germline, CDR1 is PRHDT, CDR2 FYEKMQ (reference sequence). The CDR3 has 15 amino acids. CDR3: CASSLRGEGSYEQYF. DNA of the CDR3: TGTGCCAGCAGCTTACGTGGAGAGGGATCCTACGAGCAGTACTTC. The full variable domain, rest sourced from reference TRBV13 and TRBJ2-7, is AAGVIQSPRHLIKEKRETATLKCYPIPRHDTVYWYQQGPGQDPQFLISFYEKMQSDKGSIPDRFSAQQFSDYHSELNMSSLELGDSALYFCASSLRGEGSYEQYFGPGTRLTVT.

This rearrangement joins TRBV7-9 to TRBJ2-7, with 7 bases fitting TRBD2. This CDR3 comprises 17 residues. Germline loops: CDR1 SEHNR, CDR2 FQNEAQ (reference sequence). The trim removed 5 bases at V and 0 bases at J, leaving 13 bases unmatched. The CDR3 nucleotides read TGTGCCAGCAGCGCCAGTAGGACTAGTAGAAGCTCCTACGAGCAGTACTTC. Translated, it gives CASSASRTSRSSYEQYF. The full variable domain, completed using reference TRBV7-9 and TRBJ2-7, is DTGVSQNPRHKITKRGQNVTFRCDPISEHNRLYWYRQTLGQGPEFLTYFQNEAQLEKSRLLSDRFSAERPKGSFSTLEIQRTEQGDSAMYLCASSASRTSRSSYEQYFGPGTRLTVT.

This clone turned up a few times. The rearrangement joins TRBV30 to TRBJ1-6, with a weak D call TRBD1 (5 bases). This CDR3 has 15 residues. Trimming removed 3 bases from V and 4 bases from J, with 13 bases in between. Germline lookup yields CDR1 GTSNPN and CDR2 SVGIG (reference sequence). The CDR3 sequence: CAWRNQGVYNSPLHF. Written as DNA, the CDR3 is TGTGCCTGGAGGAACCAGGGCGTGTATAATTCACCCCTCCACTTT.

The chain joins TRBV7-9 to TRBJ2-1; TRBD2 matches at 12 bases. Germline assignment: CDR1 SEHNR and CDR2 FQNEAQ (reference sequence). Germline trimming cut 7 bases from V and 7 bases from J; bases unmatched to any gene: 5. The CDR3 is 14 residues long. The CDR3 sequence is CASTSLAGGNEQFF. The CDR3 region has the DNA TGTGCCAGCACCTCCCTAGCGGGAGGGAATGAGCAGTTCTTC.